This paragraph covers one T cell receptor (beta chain) sequence. The antigen is not known. The data belong to a study of T cell responses to AZD1222 COVID-19 vaccine. Study summary: Doses given second, at about 4 or about 12 weeks, were pooled. Regarding the study as a whole: Mapped onto spike, vaccine-associated CD4 TCRs spanned it and were dominant at 160-218 and 743-854.

Germline V gives CDR1 LGHDT, CDR2 YNNKEL (reference sequence). The CDR3 sequence is 17 residues long. Germline trimming cut 1 base from V and 6 bases from J; bases unmatched to any gene: 13. Method: immunoSEQ multiplex PCR; TCRdb's copy keeps in-frame clones and lacks some. The data contain roughly 150,000 clones, under 95% of them singletons. The TCR originated in an adult in good health. V is TRBV3-1 (or the pseudogene TRBV3-2) and J is TRBJ2-3; 7 bases fit TRBD2. Source: peripheral blood, taken on day 0 of AZD1222 vaccination. The CDR3 bases are TGTGCCAGCAGCCAAGTCCAGCGGGGCCTCACGGCGGATACGCAGTATTTT. This encodes CASSQVQRGLTADTQYF.